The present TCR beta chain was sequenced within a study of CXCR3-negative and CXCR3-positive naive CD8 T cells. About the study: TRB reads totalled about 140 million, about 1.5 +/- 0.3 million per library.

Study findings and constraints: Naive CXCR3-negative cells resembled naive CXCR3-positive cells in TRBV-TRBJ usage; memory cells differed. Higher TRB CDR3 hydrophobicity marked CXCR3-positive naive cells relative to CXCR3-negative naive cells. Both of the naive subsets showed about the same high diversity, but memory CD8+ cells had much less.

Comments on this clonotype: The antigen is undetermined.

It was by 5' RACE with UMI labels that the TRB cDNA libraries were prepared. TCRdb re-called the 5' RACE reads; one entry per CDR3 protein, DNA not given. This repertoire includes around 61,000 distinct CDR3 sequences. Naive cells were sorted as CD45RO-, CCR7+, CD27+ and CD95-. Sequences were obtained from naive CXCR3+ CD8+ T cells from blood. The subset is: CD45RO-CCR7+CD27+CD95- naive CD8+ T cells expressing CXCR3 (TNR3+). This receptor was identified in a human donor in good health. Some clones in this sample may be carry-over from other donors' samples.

The CDR3 region is CSVEGASGTSTDTQYF. The rearrangement links TRBV29-1 to TRBJ2-3; no DNA is available, so the TRBD2 call from TCRdb remains unchecked. Per the germline V gene, CDR1 is SQVTM and CDR2 is ANQGSEA. This CDR3 spans 16 amino acids.